A selection of T cell receptor beta chains follows, all from one sample in a study of CD8+CD57+ T cells in acquired aplastic anemia. TCRdb passed the reads through MiXCR, listing each CDR3 protein once. The repertoire has about 180,000 distinct CDR3 sequences, around 50% of them found once; the top ten carry around 13%. Input material: sorted CD4+, CD8+, or CD8+CD57+ T cells (not recorded which) from PBMCs. The source is a human donor with aplastic anemia. The CDR3 runs from the conserved cysteine through the conserved F or W. A D gene is named only where the DNA matches it firmly. Clone size is shown for a subset of rows, as once, few, many or a class of expanded clone.

size	V	D	J	CDR3	DNA
NA	TRBV18	NA	TRBJ2-1	CASSPRQTRDEQFF	TGTGCCAGCTCACCCCGGCAGACTAGAGATGAGCAGTTCTTC
NA	TRBV2	NA	TRBJ1-6	CASSDENSPLHF	TGTGCCAGCAGTGATGAGAATTCACCCCTCCACTTT
many	TRBV5-1	TRBD2	TRBJ2-5	CASSLTSGGQETQYF	TGCGCCAGCAGCCTGACTAGCGGGGGACAAGAGACCCAGTACTTC
few	TRBV28	NA	TRBJ2-7	CASSLYGAQTNYEQYF	TGTGCCAGCAGTTTATACGGGGCCCAGACTAACTACGAGCAGTACTTC
many	TRBV7-9	NA	TRBJ2-6	CASSPRGSGANVLTF	TGTGCCAGCAGCCCGAGGGGTTCTGGGGCCAACGTCCTGACTTTC
NA	TRBV7-9	NA	TRBJ1-2	CASSLERGYGYTF	TGTGCCAGCAGCTTAGAACGGGGATATGGCTACACCTTC
many	TRBV7-3	TRBD2	TRBJ2-3	CASSIGTSGGQDTQYF	TGTGCCAGCAGCATCGGGACTAGCGGGGGCCAAGATACGCAGTATTTT
NA	TRBV3-1	NA	TRBJ1-3	CASRYGGVGNTIYF	TGTGCCAGCAGATACGGAGGGGTTGGAAACACCATATATTTT
many	TRBV5-4	TRBD2	TRBJ2-5	CASSLAAGGGTQYF	TGTGCCAGCAGCTTGGCCGCTGGCGGGGGGACCCAGTACTTC
NA	TRBV20-1	TRBD1	TRBJ2-7	CSARARDRGGSEQYF	TGCAGTGCTAGAGCCCGGGACAGGGGAGGAAGCGAGCAGTACTTC
many	TRBV7-3	NA	TRBJ2-3	CASSSRQDNTQYF	TGTGCCAGCAGTTCACGGCAGGATAATACGCAGTATTTT
NA	TRBV6-4	TRBD1	TRBJ1-6	CASRTGTDSPLHF	TGTGCCAGCAGGACAGGGACGGATTCACCCCTCCACTTT
many	TRBV27	NA	TRBJ2-3	CANRFLGDRLRDTQYF	TGTGCCAACAGGTTCTTAGGGGACCGCCTCCGCGATACGCAGTATTTT
NA	TRBV20-1	TRBD2	TRBJ2-3	CSALPSGSITDTQYF	TGCAGTGCTCTTCCTAGCGGGAGTATCACAGATACGCAGTATTTT
NA	TRBV9	TRBD2	TRBJ2-1	CASSVIAGGSEQFF	TGTGCCAGCAGCGTTATAGCGGGGGGTAGTGAGCAGTTCTTC
NA	TRBV11-2	NA	TRBJ2-7	CASSSGVSAYEQYF	TGTGCCAGCAGCTCAGGCGTATCCGCCTACGAGCAGTACTTC
many	TRBV24-1	TRBD1	TRBJ2-3	CATSATQGSFWTDTQYF	TGTGCCACCAGTGCGACACAGGGGTCCTTCTGGACAGATACGCAGTATTTT